The rows below give T cell receptor beta chains drawn from one sample of a study of cytomegalovirus exposure and HLA in healthy donors. TCRdb keeps only in-frame clones here, not all; method: immunoSEQ multiplex PCR. The repertoire consists of tens of thousands of clones, with 95% to 98% occurring once and the leading ten covering over 0.7%. The sample comprised PBMCs. These receptors all stem from a man between 18 and 29 years old in good health and CMV-seronegative. Each CDR3 is given with its conserved first and last residue. Each record gives: clone size, J gene, D gene, V gene, CDR3 protein, CDR3 DNA. A D gene is named only where the DNA matches it firmly. Expanded clones are given a class, and other clones once, few, many or no size at all.

>NA|TRBJ1-4|TRBD1|TRBV27
CASSSRTGEGGREKLFF
TGTGCCAGCAGTTCTCGGACAGGGGAAGGGGGTCGTGAAAAACTGTTTTTT
>NA|TRBJ1-3|TRBD1|TRBV7-2
CASSPRTGSSGNTIYF
TGTGCCAGCAGCCCGAGGACAGGCTCCTCTGGAAACACCATATATTTT
>once|TRBJ2-3|TRBD2|TRBV27
CASSSSVSGGNLSPDTQYF
TGTGCCAGCAGCTCCTCGGTTAGCGGGGGAAACCTCTCCCCAGATACGCAGTATTTT
>NA|TRBJ2-7|TRBD2|TRBV5-1
CASSKGTSGSYEQYF
TGCGCCAGCAGCAAGGGGACTAGCGGGTCCTACGAGCAGTACTTC
>NA|TRBJ1-5|TRBD1|TRBV19
CASSSPGDRQKDSNQPQHF
TGTGCCAGTAGTAGTCCTGGGGACAGACAGAAAGATAGCAATCAGCCCCAGCATTTT
>NA|TRBJ1-5|TRBD1|TRBV6-6
CASSFGQGGQPQHF
TGTGCCAGCAGTTTCGGACAGGGCGGGCAGCCCCAGCATTTT
>NA|TRBJ2-7|NA|TRBV6-6
CASSYGPAYEQYF
TGTGCCAGCAGTTACGGCCCCGCCTACGAGCAGTACTTC
>NA|TRBJ2-3|TRBD2|TRBV5-6
CASSLGTSGADTQYF
TGTGCCAGCAGCCTGGGGACTAGCGGGGCAGATACGCAGTATTTT
>once|TRBJ1-2|TRBD1|TRBV10-1
CASSADRNYGYTF
TGCGCCAGCAGTGCGGACAGGAACTATGGCTACACCTTC
>NA|TRBJ2-1|NA|TRBV4-2
CASSQLTSGIQGDEQFF
TGTGCCAGCAGCCAACTTACGTCGGGTATACAGGGAGATGAGCAGTTCTTC
>once|TRBJ2-3|NA|TRBV5-6
CASSPGQSTDTQYF
TGTGCCAGCAGCCCGGGTCAGAGCACAGATACGCAGTATTTT
>NA|TRBJ1-3|NA|TRBV6-6
CASIDRNSGNTIYF
TGTGCCAGCATCGACAGGAACTCTGGAAACACCATATATTTT
>NA|TRBJ2-7|NA|TRBV30
CAWSRRSLPYEQYF
TGTGCCTGGAGCCGACGGAGTCTACCCTACGAGCAGTACTTC
>once|TRBJ1-4|NA|TRBV5-6
CASSLKQGSEKLFF
TGTGCCAGCAGCTTGAAACAGGGTAGTGAAAAACTGTTTTTT
>NA|TRBJ1-4|TRBD1|TRBV9
CASSASGQGAEKLFF
TGTGCCAGCAGCGCTTCGGGACAGGGCGCTGAAAAACTGTTTTTT
>NA|TRBJ2-7|TRBD2|TRBV30
CAWSALRGLAGVGLYEQYF
TGTGCCTGGAGTGCGCTCCGAGGACTAGCGGGGGTGGGTCTCTACGAGCAGTACTTC
>NA|TRBJ2-7|TRBD2|TRBV29-1
CSVAAGTSFYEQYF
TGCAGCGTTGCTGCCGGGACTAGCTTTTACGAGCAGTACTTC
>NA|TRBJ1-4|TRBD1|TRBV5-1
CASSLEGTGGIRKKLFF
TGCGCCAGCAGCTTGGAGGGGACAGGGGGCATTCGGAAAAAACTGTTTTTT
>NA|TRBJ1-5|TRBD1|TRBV19
CASNDRDRGSGQPQHF
TGTGCCAGTAATGACCGGGACAGGGGCTCGGGTCAGCCCCAGCATTTT
>NA|TRBJ2-1|NA|TRBV7-6
CASSLARRETIINEQFF
TGTGCCAGCAGCTTAGCTCGTCGGGAGACGATTATCAATGAACAGTTCTTC
>NA|TRBJ1-4|NA|TRBV6-7
CASSYRRGGESNEKLFF
TGTGCCAGCAGTTACCGGCGGGGCGGCGAGTCTAATGAAAAACTGTTTTTT
>NA|TRBJ1-5|NA|TRBV19
CASRLSRGGNQPQHF
TGTGCCAGTAGACTTTCCAGGGGAGGCAATCAGCCCCAGCATTTT
>NA|TRBJ2-7|NA|TRBV5-1
CASSLFEGGPNEQYF
TGCGCCAGCAGCTTGTTTGAGGGAGGCCCTAACGAGCAGTACTTC
>once|TRBJ1-1|NA|TRBV7-2
CASSLDSMNPTEAFF
TGTGCCAGCAGCTTAGACTCCATGAACCCCACTGAAGCTTTCTTT
>NA|TRBJ1-1|NA|TRBV6-5
CASSFPGSAFF
TGTGCCAGCAGTTTTCCAGGGTCAGCTTTCTTT
>NA|TRBJ2-5|TRBD2|TRBV29-1
CSVEWSGRTETQYF
TGCAGCGTTGAGTGGAGCGGGAGAACAGAGACCCAGTACTTC
>NA|TRBJ2-1|NA|TRBV13
CASSLGSGSSYNEQFF
TGTGCCAGCAGCTTAGGCTCGGGAAGCTCCTACAATGAGCAGTTCTTC
>NA|TRBJ1-2|NA|TRBV6-5
CASSYRAGYGYTF
TGTGCCAGCAGTTACAGGGCGGGCTATGGCTACACCTTC